This TCR beta chain comes out of a study of vaccination and CD4 T cells after COVID-19. This clonotype was seen a single time. The antigen is undetermined. Noted treatment: approximately 9-day PBMC culture with coronavirus spike peptide pools or control peptides (ViraFEST assay). The V gene's germline CDR1 is GTSNPN and CDR2 SVGIG (reference sequence). The CDR3 is 13 residues long. The ends were cut back, 5 bases at V and 2 bases at J, with 11 bases in the middle. The Oncomine TCR Beta short-read assay was what sequenced the DNA obtained from cultured CD4+ T cells. TCRdb used MiXCR to reprocess the PCR reads, holding one entry per CDR3 protein. Of 7,000 to 9,000 distinct CDR3 sequences in the sample, 50% to 65% were seen once. Study-level results: Spike mono-reactivity applied to 304 of 307 vaccine-specific clones detected in convalescent patients.

The receptor's source is a human donor who had recovered from COVID-19. Material for sequencing was CD4+ T cells from blood, cultured in vitro. J is TRBJ2-3 and V is TRBV30; tentative D call: TRBD2 (6 bases). CDR3 coding DNA: TGTGCCTGGCGTGCGGGGACCACAGATACGCAGTATTTT. This codes for CAWRAGTTDTQYF. The whole variable domain, filled in from reference TRBV30 and TRBJ2-3, reads SQTIHQWPATLVQPVGSPLSLECTVEGTSNPNLYWYRQAAGRGLQLLFYSVGIGQISSEVPQNLSASRPQDRQFILSSKKLLLSDSGFYLCAWRAGTTDTQYFGPGTRLTVL.